The entry that follows covers one T cell receptor beta chain sequence. The data are from a study of PD-L1 blockade in urothelial cancer. Germline V gene lookup returns CDR1 SGHTA and CDR2 FQGNSA. With 0 bases clipped from V and 3 bases from J, the junction kept 4 bases outside the gene matches. This CDR3 spans 17 amino acids. Synthetic spike-ins, TCR analog templates, were added into each PCR. Only in-frame clones appear in the TCRdb table, and some are missing; sequencing was by immunoSEQ multiplex PCR. Counted here are 85,000 to 90,000 clones, 89% occurring once; the ten biggest clones make up 0.85% to 1%. Specified time point: pretreatment peripheral blood.

The source material was PBMCs, sampled around atezolizumab (anti-PD-L1) treatment. The chain has TRBV7-2 and TRBJ2-1; 11 bases align to TRBD2. This clonotype was obtained from a woman at least 80 years old with urothelial cancer. Here the CDR3 DNA reads TGTGCCAGCAGCTTAGCGCTCACTAGCGGGAGCTACAATGAGCAGTTCTTC. Its protein product is CASSLALTSGSYNEQFF.